This TCR beta chain was captured by sequencing in a study of blood T cell repertoires in COVID-19. V lost 2 bases, J lost 4 bases, and 7 bases stayed unmatched. The CDR3 totals 16 residues. Germline V gene lookup returns CDR1 LGHDT and CDR2 YNNKEL (reference sequence). Using immunoSEQ multiplex PCR, the repertoire was profiled, and TCRdb retains in-frame clones only, with some absent. The profile shows about 350,000 clones, about 90% of them singletons. Source material: PBMCs or T cells enriched from blood (not recorded which). This TCR was recovered from a woman aged 30 to 39 who had recovered from COVID-19. The chain has TRBV3-1 (or the pseudogene TRBV3-2) and TRBJ2-3; 9 bases agree with TRBD1. In nucleotides, the CDR3 is TGTGCCAGCAGCCAACCCAAGGGACAGGGCGCAGATACGCAGTATTTT. Amino acids: CASSQPKGQGADTQYF.